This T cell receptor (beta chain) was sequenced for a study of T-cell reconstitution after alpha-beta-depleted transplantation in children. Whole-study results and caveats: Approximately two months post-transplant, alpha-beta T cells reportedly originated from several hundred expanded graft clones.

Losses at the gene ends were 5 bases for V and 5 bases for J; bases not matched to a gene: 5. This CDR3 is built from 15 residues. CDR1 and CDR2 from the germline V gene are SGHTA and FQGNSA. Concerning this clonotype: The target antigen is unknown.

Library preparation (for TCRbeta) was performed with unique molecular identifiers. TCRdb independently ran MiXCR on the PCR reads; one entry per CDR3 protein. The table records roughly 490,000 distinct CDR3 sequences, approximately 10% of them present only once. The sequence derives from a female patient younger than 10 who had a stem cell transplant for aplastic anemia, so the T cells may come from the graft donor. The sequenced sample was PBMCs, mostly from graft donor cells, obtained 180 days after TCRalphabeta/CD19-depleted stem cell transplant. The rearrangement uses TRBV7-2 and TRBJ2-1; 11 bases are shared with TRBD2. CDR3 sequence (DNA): TGTGCCAGCAGCCCGCCGGGACTAGCGGACAATGAGCAGTTCTTC. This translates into CASSPPGLADNEQFF.